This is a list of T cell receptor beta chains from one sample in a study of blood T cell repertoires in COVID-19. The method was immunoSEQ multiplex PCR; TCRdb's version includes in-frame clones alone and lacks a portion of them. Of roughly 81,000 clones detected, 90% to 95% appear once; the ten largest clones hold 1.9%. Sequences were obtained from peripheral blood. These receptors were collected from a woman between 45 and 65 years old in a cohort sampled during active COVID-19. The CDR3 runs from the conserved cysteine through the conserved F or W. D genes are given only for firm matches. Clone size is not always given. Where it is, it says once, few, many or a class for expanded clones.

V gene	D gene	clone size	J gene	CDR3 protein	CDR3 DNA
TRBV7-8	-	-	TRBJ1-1	CASSLLGQVNTEAFF	TGTGCCAGCAGCTTACTGGGGCAGGTGAACACTGAAGCTTTCTTT
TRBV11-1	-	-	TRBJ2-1	CASSLYSEVEQFF	TGTGCCAGCAGCTTATATAGCGAAGTTGAGCAGTTCTTC
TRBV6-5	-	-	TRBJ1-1	CASRAQGDTEAFF	TGTGCCAGCAGGGCACAGGGAGACACTGAAGCTTTCTTT
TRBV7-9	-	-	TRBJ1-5	CASSFSTDQPQHF	TGTGCCAGCAGCTTCTCCACGGATCAGCCCCAGCATTTT
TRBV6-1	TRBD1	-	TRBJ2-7	CASSEALGRGFDEQYF	TGTGCCAGCAGTGAGGCCTTAGGCAGGGGGTTCGACGAGCAGTACTTC
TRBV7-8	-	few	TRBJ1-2	CASSPNGADYGYTF	TGTGCCAGCAGCCCAAATGGGGCTGACTATGGCTACACCTTC
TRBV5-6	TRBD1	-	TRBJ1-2	CASSAQGQGHYGYTF	TGTGCCAGCAGCGCTCAAGGACAGGGGCACTATGGCTACACCTTC
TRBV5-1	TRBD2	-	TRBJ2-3	CASSSRLAGGPDTQYF	TGCGCCAGCAGCTCGAGACTAGCGGGGGGGCCAGATACGCAGTATTTT
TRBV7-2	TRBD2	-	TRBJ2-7	CASSTASGGLPYEQYF	TGTGCCAGCAGCACCGCGAGCGGGGGCCTACCCTACGAGCAGTACTTC
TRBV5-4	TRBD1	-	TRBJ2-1	CASSFGQGRYNEQFF	TGTGCCAGCAGTTTCGGACAGGGGAGGTACAATGAGCAGTTCTTC
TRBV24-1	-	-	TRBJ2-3	CATSDPSGRDTQYF	TGTGCCACCAGTGATCCCTCGGGGAGAGATACGCAGTATTTT
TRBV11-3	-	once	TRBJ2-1	CASSLGGGRSSYNEQFF	TGTGCCAGCAGCTTAGGCGGCGGTAGGAGCTCCTACAATGAGCAGTTCTTC
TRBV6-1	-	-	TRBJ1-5	CASSESPNQPQHF	TGTGCCAGCAGTGAATCCCCTAATCAGCCCCAGCATTTT
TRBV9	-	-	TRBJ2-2	CASSRSRELFF	TGTGCCAGCAGCCGGAGCAGGGAGCTGTTTTTT
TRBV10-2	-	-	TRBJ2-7	CASSEMSRVAHEQYF	TGCGCCAGCAGTGAGATGAGCAGGGTGGCCCACGAGCAGTACTTC
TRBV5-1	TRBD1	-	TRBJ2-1	CASSLPGTGSYNEQFF	TGCGCCAGCAGCTTGCCCGGGACAGGGAGCTACAATGAGCAGTTCTTC